The subject of this entry is one TCR beta chain. This receptor's antigen is unknown. No qualities accompany the bases; no much larger clone lies one base away. The record originates from a study of blood T cell repertoires in COVID-19 (TCRdb year 2020). The study in broad terms: The collaborator samples originated in the United States, Italy and Spain and spanned the acute and convalescent phases of COVID-19. The prospective study material was composed of cDNA or gDNA derived from T cells, B-cell-depleted T cells, or PBMCs. Deeply sampled blood TCRbeta repertoires from subjects exposed to, actively infected with, or recovered from COVID-19 were included in the dataset. A freely available public database, intended as a resource for researchers studying the immune response to SARS-CoV-2, is where the repertoires were released. The samples were drawn from two sources: the first 160 participants of the ongoing ImmuneRACE study, and 1,000 to 1,500 subjects contributed by 6 global collaborators. A de-identified subject ID, COVID-19 status, age in years and sex were almost always included in the sample metadata. Where HLA class I and class II types were available, the types were taken from metadata supplied by the sample provider, not from assay-based typing.

Trimming leaves V shorter by 6 bases and J shorter by 8 bases, with the junction holding 8 bases beyond the gene matches. The germline V gene sets CDR1 to MDHEN and CDR2 to SYDVKM. The CDR3 numbers 13 residues from cysteine through phenylalanine. Here the CDR3 DNA is all that survives: 39 bases in frame from base 1. The collaborating institutions used their own protocols to collect whole blood in K2EDTA tubes. For TCRbeta analysis, collaborator samples were shipped as frozen whole blood, as isolated PBMCs, or as DNA extracted from either sample type. Here is what the overall study found, with its caveats: How much clinical and demographic metadata was included differed by source and by participant, and the metadata was provided uncurated.

TCRbeta CDR3 regions were amplified from genomic DNA using the immunoSEQ Assay, a bias-controlled multiplex PCR. The authors' analysis ran thus. Nucleated cell counts per sample were estimated from amplification of reference gene primers within the assay. To quantify the absolute abundance of each unique TCRbeta CDR3 rearrangement, sequence reads were collapsed and filtered. For each sample, productive Simpson clonality was calculated as the square root of Simpson's diversity index over productive rearrangements. Held by TCRdb, this immuneACCESS table contains in-frame sequences only and omits some clones. Under half of the omission traces to an unresolved V gene where checked; the cause of the rest is unknown. That table gives V, J and clone size, and the DNA gave D and trimming. In all, the sample holds over 75,000 clones, and 70% to 85% of those were seen once. The top ten constitute over 9.5% of the sample.

The source of this sequence is a man aged 70 or older with acute or convalescent COVID-19. Input material: peripheral blood. The chain couples TRBV28 to TRBJ1-1, and 8 junction bases match TRBD1. Here is the DNA: TGTGCCAGCAGCTCGGACAGGGCCGAAGAAGCTTTCTTT. Its amino acids are CASSSDRAEEAFF.